The rows below give T cell receptor beta chains drawn from one sample of a study. TCRdb recomputed calls from the 5' RACE reads with MiXCR, one row per CDR3 protein. The sample shows tens of thousands of distinct CDR3 sequences, about 28% of them seen only once. Sample: tumor-infiltrating memory CD4+ T cells sorted from the breast tumor. All receptors come from a female donor with breast cancer. The CDR3 runs from the conserved cysteine through the conserved F or W. Each record gives: V gene, D gene, J gene, clone size, CDR3 protein, CDR3 DNA. The D gene is left open where the match is weak. Some rows mark clone size as missing; the rest say once, few, many or name a class of expanded clone.

TRBV7-9	.	TRBJ2-2	.	CASGRQGRANTGELFF	TGTGCCAGCGGGCGGCAGGGACGAGCGAACACCGGGGAGCTGTTTTTT
TRBV6-2/TRBV6-3	TRBD1	TRBJ1-2	many	CASSLPGQGSAGYTF	TGTGCCAGCAGTCTTCCGGGACAGGGTTCTGCCGGCTACACCTTC
TRBV30	.	TRBJ1-2	.	CAWSGGRGLGYGYTF	TGTGCCTGGAGTGGGGGCCGGGGACTTGGCTATGGCTACACCTTC
TRBV6-2/TRBV6-3	.	TRBJ1-2	many	CASSSIRDGYGYTF	TGTGCCAGCAGTTCCATTCGGGACGGCTATGGCTACACCTTC
TRBV6-1	.	TRBJ1-1	.	CASRTASEAFF	TGTGCCAGCAGGACAGCCTCTGAAGCTTTCTTT
TRBV4-1	TRBD1	TRBJ2-1	.	CASSQGSGQAYNEQFF	TGCGCCAGCAGCCAAGGTTCAGGACAGGCCTACAATGAGCAGTTCTTC
TRBV20-1	.	TRBJ1-5	many	CSARVGSNQPQHF	TGCAGTGCTAGAGTGGGTAGCAATCAGCCCCAGCATTTT
TRBV29-1	.	TRBJ1-4	.	CSVKGDEKLFF	TGCAGCGTCAAGGGGGATGAAAAACTGTTTTTT
TRBV9	.	TRBJ1-2	.	CASSVQGTGYTF	TGTGCCAGCAGCGTTCAGGGGACGGGCTACACCTTC
TRBV4-3	.	TRBJ1-4	.	CASSQELSGGQTNEKLFF	TGCGCCAGCAGCCAAGAATTATCCGGAGGTCAAACTAATGAAAAACTGTTTTTT
TRBV7-9	TRBD1	TRBJ1-4	few	CASSLGQAYHNEKLFF	TGTGCCAGCAGCTTGGGACAGGCATATCATAATGAAAAACTGTTTTTT
TRBV9	.	TRBJ1-5	.	CASSVGGPTAQPQHF	TGTGCCAGCAGCGTAGGGGGTCCGACGGCACAGCCCCAGCATTTT
TRBV7-8	.	TRBJ2-5	few	CASSLASGSQETQYF	TGTGCCAGCAGCTTAGCGTCAGGTAGCCAAGAGACCCAGTACTTC
TRBV20-1	.	TRBJ2-7	few	CSAAPGNLPKGEQYF	TGCAGTGCTGCCCCTGGGAATTTGCCCAAGGGGGAGCAGTACTTC
TRBV6-5	TRBD1	TRBJ2-7	.	CASSPLKGAGHFYEQYF	TGTGCCAGCAGCCCCTTAAAGGGGGCCGGCCATTTCTACGAGCAGTACTTC
TRBV20-1	TRBD2	TRBJ2-5	few	CSATIGGGSHRLRGTQYF	TGCAGTGCTACCATTGGAGGCGGGAGTCATAGGTTACGCGGGACCCAGTACTTC
TRBV6-5	TRBD2	TRBJ2-1	.	CASSSTSGSYNEQFF	TGTGCCAGCAGTTCCACTAGCGGCTCCTACAATGAGCAGTTCTTC
TRBV2	TRBD1	TRBJ1-4	.	CAGQGANKLFF	TGTGCCGGACAGGGGGCCAACAAACTGTTTTTT
TRBV6-5	.	TRBJ2-5	.	CASSYSTAVGTQYF	TGTGCCAGCAGTTACTCGACAGCTGTGGGGACCCAGTACTTC
TRBV4-1	TRBD1	TRBJ2-7	.	CASSQRQGSYEQYF	TGCGCCAGCAGCCAAAGACAGGGGTCCTACGAGCAGTACTTC
TRBV7-9	.	TRBJ1-2	.	CASSLGGVDGYTF	TGTGCCAGCAGCTTAGGAGGGGTCGATGGCTACACCTTC
TRBV7-6	.	TRBJ2-7	many	CASSSPYIYEQYF	TGTGCCAGCAGCTCCCCATATATCTACGAGCAGTACTTC
TRBV7-6	.	TRBJ2-7	few	CASSSSRQAGFYEQYF	TGTGCCAGCAGCTCTAGTCGGCAGGCGGGTTTCTACGAGCAGTACTTC
TRBV25-1	.	TRBJ1-6	.	CASNEADNSPLHF	TGTGCCAGCAACGAGGCGGACAATTCACCCCTCCACTTT
TRBV7-6	.	TRBJ1-2	few	CASSLSGMAGNGYTF	TGTGCCAGCAGCTTATCAGGGATGGCTGGAAATGGCTACACCTTC
TRBV6-5	.	TRBJ1-4	few	CASSFSGPRNEKLFF	TGTGCCAGCAGTTTTTCTGGGCCTCGTAATGAAAAACTGTTTTTT
TRBV24-1	.	TRBJ2-7	.	CATSDPTGGKGGLEQYF	TGTGCCACCAGTGACCCCACCGGGGGAAAGGGAGGTCTCGAGCAGTACTTC
TRBV5-1	.	TRBJ1-3	.	CASSAGGRGNTIYF	TGCGCCAGCAGCGCCGGAGGTCGGGGTAACACCATATATTTT
TRBV7-6	TRBD1	TRBJ2-7	medium-sized	CASSTGQGSHEQYF	TGTGCCAGCAGCACAGGACAGGGTTCCCACGAGCAGTACTTC
TRBV28	.	TRBJ2-7	.	CASSSPAGGGWQYF	TGTGCCAGCAGTTCCCCGGCAGGGGGGGGTTGGCAGTACTTC
TRBV5-1	.	TRBJ2-1	once	CASSFTQTGNEQFF	TGCGCCAGCAGCTTCACCCAGACGGGGAATGAGCAGTTCTTC
TRBV5-1	.	TRBJ2-5	.	CASSLGRDKETQYF	TGCGCCAGCAGCTTGGGGAGGGACAAAGAGACCCAATACTTC
TRBV6-2/TRBV6-3	TRBD2	TRBJ2-2	.	CASSSLPAGAGELFF	TGTGCCAGCAGTTCCCTCCCAGCGGGAGCCGGGGAGCTGTTTTTT
TRBV28	.	TRBJ1-2	few	CASTSGGGDLGYTF	TGTGCCAGCACCTCTGGGGGGGGCGACCTTGGCTACACCTTC
TRBV20-1	.	TRBJ2-7	.	CSAQPGSGGSYEQYF	TGCAGTGCCCAACCCGGTAGCGGAGGGAGCTACGAGCAGTACTTC
TRBV6-2/TRBV6-3	.	TRBJ2-1	few	CASSWATEQFF	TGTGCCAGCAGTTGGGCCACTGAGCAGTTCTTC
TRBV10-2	.	TRBJ1-1	few	CASSLQVDGTEAFF	TGCGCCAGCAGCCTACAGGTAGATGGCACTGAAGCTTTCTTT
TRBV9	.	TRBJ2-3	few	CASSEGPQAGTQYF	TGTGCCAGCAGCGAGGGCCCGCAGGCAGGTACGCAGTATTTT
TRBV6-6	.	TRBJ2-7	.	CASRVGGSYEQYF	TGTGCCAGCAGGGTGGGCGGCTCCTACGAGCAGTACTTC
TRBV5-1	.	TRBJ1-1	.	CASNRDWDMNTEAFF	TGCGCCAGCAACAGGGATTGGGACATGAACACTGAAGCTTTCTTT
TRBV29-1	.	TRBJ1-5	.	CSVGEGDQPQHF	TGCAGCGTTGGAGAAGGGGATCAGCCCCAGCATTTT
TRBV7-9	TRBD1	TRBJ1-3	many	CASSLGTVPGNTIYF	TGTGCCAGCAGCTTGGGGACAGTCCCTGGAAACACCATATATTTT
TRBV6-2/TRBV6-3	.	TRBJ2-1	few	CASRRASYNEQFF	TGTGCCAGCAGGAGGGCTAGCTACAATGAGCAGTTCTTC
TRBV18	.	TRBJ2-7	few	CASSLRDSYYEQYF	TGTGCCAGCTCACTCAGGGACTCCTACTACGAGCAGTACTTC
TRBV3-1	.	TRBJ2-2	.	CASSQQGTGELFF	TGTGCCAGCAGCCAACAGGGCACCGGGGAGCTGTTTTTT
TRBV5-1	.	TRBJ1-1	few	CASSLDTAGKVISTEAFF	TGCGCCAGCAGCTTGGATACAGCAGGCAAGGTCATCAGCACTGAAGCTTTCTTT
TRBV5-1	.	TRBJ2-7	few	CASSLSGPGDGEQYF	TGCGCCAGCAGCTTGAGTGGTCCGGGAGACGGCGAGCAGTACTTC
TRBV24-1	.	TRBJ2-2	.	CATSPRTGELFF	TGTGCCACCTCGCCCCGGACCGGGGAGCTGTTTTTT
TRBV20-1	.	TRBJ2-1	few	CSATLAASYNEQFF	TGCAGTGCCACCTTGGCGGCTTCCTACAATGAGCAGTTCTTC
TRBV6-5	.	TRBJ1-4	.	CASSNTLDSPGPEKLFF	TGTGCCAGCAGCAACACCCTCGACTCCCCGGGGCCAGAAAAACTGTTTTTT